This T cell receptor beta chain originates from a study of response to subunit inactivated influenza vaccine. V lost 6 bases and J 0 bases, leaving 16 bases between the germline ends. The CDR3 totals 15 residues. Germline CDR1 reads DFQATT; CDR2 reads SNEGSKA (reference sequence). Study observations and caveats: With each seasonal influenza vaccination, the authors suggested, few new T cells are recruited.

TCRdb itself ran the RT-PCR reads through MiXCR, one entry per CDR3 protein. The sample lists about 650,000 distinct CDR3 sequences; less than 15% were seen once. Turning to this clonotype: Its specificity is unknown.

The rearrangement uses TRBV20-1 and TRBJ2-3; a possible D gene is TRBD2 (5 bases). The receptor was derived from a man aged 45-60 years who received an inactivated influenza vaccine. This sample comprised PBMCs from blood, obtained about 14 days before vaccination. The CDR3 DNA reads as TGCAGTGCCCCGCGAGGAGCGGATAGCACAGATACGCAGTATTTT. Amino acids: CSAPRGADSTDTQYF.